The present T cell receptor beta chain was sequenced within a study of shared clonotypes between healthy human individuals. The junction had 10 bases not matched to a gene; V was cut back by 2 bases and J by 1 base. This CDR3 spans 17 amino acids. Germline V gene lookup returns CDR1 SGHAT and CDR2 FQDESV (reference sequence). Sorted-subset replicate PCR reactions were performed with about 200 ng DNA, corresponding to 25,000 to 35,000 T cell genomes. Profiling relied on immunoSEQ multiplex PCR, and the TCRdb table lists in-frame clones only, not all of them. The table has approximately 1.1 million clones, more than 75% seen once.

This chain links TRBV11-1 with TRBJ1-1, with TRBD1 matching over 7 bases. Specimen: memory CD4+ T cells from PBMCs. Subset meaning: CD45RA-negative fraction. The sequence derives from a man aged 18 to 35 in good health. Some clones in this sample may be carry-over from other donors' samples. The CDR3 DNA reads as TGTGCCAGCAGCTTAACGGGCCGGACAGGAGCGAACACTGAAGCTTTCTTT. This sequence encodes CASSLTGRTGANTEAFF.